The 13 T cell receptor beta chains reported below all come from one sample, sequenced in a study of T cells in Graves' hyperthyroidism and ophthalmopathy (dated by TCRdb to between 2018 and 2021). Libraries were prepared through multiplex PCR. The sample was run on an Illumina HiSeq 2000. The TCR beta CDR3 regions were amplified from the RNA transcripts. The TCR CDR3 was subjected to a first round of RT-PCR using the HTBI primer set and the Qiagen OneStep RT-PCR kit. TCRdb handled the public reads itself, with Q25 trimming in fastp and clone calling in MiXCR, and kept productive beta chains. Here each entry gathers all rows of one CDR3 protein and keeps the most common genes and DNA. The sample table lists around 700,000 distinct CDR3 sequences, 30% to 40% of them with a count of one. The top ten clonotypes cover approximately 31% of the sample. Sequencing was performed on blood. All receptors come from a middle-aged woman with Graves' hyperthyroidism.

Only a few counts were recorded for this clonotype. The J gene is TRBJ1-5, the V gene TRBV14, with D unclear. Trimming pared 2 bases from V and 1 base from J, leaving 6 bases between. The CDR3 sequence is 14 residues long. CDR1 is SGHDN, CDR2 FVKESK, per germline. This chain's CDR3 is CASSQQESNQPQHF. The CDR3 nucleotides read TGTGCCAGCAGCCAACAGGAGAGCAATCAGCCCCAGCATTTT.

This clonotype was picked up a small number of times. This chain joins TRBV9 and TRBJ2-2; weak D call: TRBD2 (6 bases). V was pared by 0 bases and J by 3 bases, with 15 bases between. CDR3 length: 17 amino acids. Germline V gives CDR1 SGDLS, CDR2 YYNGEE. The CDR3 region has the DNA TGTGCCAGCAGCGTAGCCGGAGGTTCGGGAGACACCGGGGAGCTGTTTTTT. Encoded protein: CASSVAGGSGDTGELFF.

This clonotype was seen ten or more times. This chain joins TRBV7-2 and TRBJ2-2; D unresolved. Trimming cost V 6 bases and J 1 base, with 9 bases left between them. The length of the CDR3 is 14 residues. CDR1 is SGHTA, CDR2 FQGNSA, per germline. CDR3 nucleotide sequence: TGTGCCAGCAGAGGTAACAGGAACACCGGGGAGCTGTTTTTT. Translating it yields CASRGNRNTGELFF.

The chain uses TRBV20-1 and TRBJ2-7; D is perhaps TRBD1 or TRBD2 (5 bases each). This CDR3 comprises 13 residues. V was pared by 4 bases and J by 4 bases, with 14 bases between. Per germline, CDR1 DFQATT and CDR2 SNEGSKA (reference sequence). The CDR3 sequence: CSAKTGTEYEQYF. CDR3 DNA sequence: TGCAGTGCTAAAACCGGGACGGAATACGAGCAGTACTTC.

This clonotype was found many times. The chain is built from TRBV7-2 and TRBJ2-7; D not resolved. The CDR3 sequence is 13 residues long. V was shortened by 4 bases and J by 2 bases, with 9 bases between the two germline ends. Germline loops: CDR1 SGHTA, CDR2 FQGNSA. The DNA for the CDR3 is TGTGCCAGCAGCTCCGGGCTCACCTACGAGCAGTACTTC. Its protein is CASSSGLTYEQYF.

In this sample, this clonotype turned up many times. The chain couples TRBV20-1 to TRBJ2-7; D might be TRBD1 (6 bases). Germline CDR1 is DFQATT and CDR2 is SNEGSKA (reference sequence). V lost 6 bases to trimming and J lost 5 bases, with 14 bases between them. The CDR3 is 12 residues long. DNA of the CDR3: TGCAGTGCGAGGGACACCCCCGACGAGCAGTACTTC. It is translated as CSARDTPDEQYF.

This clonotype came up many times. J is TRBJ1-2 and V is TRBV6-6, with D tentatively TRBD1 (5 bases). This CDR3 comprises 11 residues. V lost 7 bases to trimming and J lost 6 bases, with 9 bases between them. Per the germline V gene, CDR1 is MNHNY and CDR2 is SVGAGI (reference sequence). CDR3 loop: CASIQGNGYTF. The CDR3 nucleotides read TGTGCCAGCATTCAGGGCAATGGCTACACCTTC.

This clonotype showed up just a few times. The J gene is TRBJ2-7, the V gene TRBV7-9; TRBD1 aligns across 7 bases. Trimming cost V 3 bases and J 9 bases; bases outside gene matches: 2. Germline CDR1 and CDR2: SEHNR and FQNEAQ (reference sequence). The CDR3 extends over 11 amino acids. Written as DNA, the CDR3 is TGTGCCAGCAGCTTGGGGGACAGGCAGTACTTC. This gives the protein CASSLGDRQYF.

The rearrangement uses TRBV4-1 and TRBJ2-7; maybe TRBD1 (5 bases). The CDR3 sequence is 13 residues long. CDR1 and CDR2 (germline): MGHRA, YSYEKL. Trimming left V 4 bases short and J 8 bases short, with 15 bases between. CDR3 bases: TGCGCCAGCAGCCTGGAACAGGCGTCTAAGCAGTACTTC. Translation: CASSLEQASKQYF.

The J gene is TRBJ1-1, the V gene TRBV20-1, with TRBD1 identical over 8 bases. Germline CDR1 is DFQATT and CDR2 is SNEGSKA (reference sequence). The CDR3 length is 13 residues. V lost 5 bases and J lost 4; bases outside the gene matches: 6. The chain's CDR3 is CSAVGQGGTEAFF. CDR3 nucleotide sequence: TGCAGTGCTGTAGGACAGGGTGGCACTGAAGCTTTCTTT.

In regard to this clonotype: Since a much larger clone is just one base distant, this may be a read error. The chain uses TRBV29-1 and TRBJ1-1, with D possibly being TRBD1 (5 bases). Germline CDR1 and CDR2: SQVTM and ANQGSEA. CDR3 length equals 13 residues. The CDR3 DNA reads as TGCAGCGTTGTAGGGCGGGGGAACGCTGAAGCTTTCTTT. This translates into CSVVGRGNAEAFF.

The chain carries TRBV20-1 and TRBJ2-7; 7 nucleotides agree with TRBD1. CDR1 is DFQATT and CDR2 is SNEGSKA in the germline V gene (reference sequence). This CDR3 is built from 12 residues. Here the CDR3 reads CSLQGSSYEQYF. The CDR3 nucleotides are TGCAGCCTACAGGGGAGCTCCTACGAGCAGTACTTC.

The chain joins TRBV4-1 to TRBJ2-7; possibly TRBD1 for D (6 bases). Between the trimmed V and J ends, which lost 4 bases and 5 bases, there was a span of 21 bases. This CDR3 spans 16 amino acids. Germline V lookup: CDR1 MGHRA, CDR2 YSYEKL. The CDR3 DNA sequence: TGCGCCAGCAGCCCAGTACAGGGATCGGCCCAGGACGAGCAGTACTTC. Its protein product is CASSPVQGSAQDEQYF.